This paragraph reports one T cell receptor (beta chain). Sequencing was performed with immunoSEQ multiplex PCR; in TCRdb, only in-frame clones are kept and a portion is missing. The table has 700,000 or so clones, 75% to 90% seen once. These data originate in a study of shared T cell receptors in the human thymus. The CDR3 extends over 12 amino acids. Germline V gene sequence: CDR1 SGHAT, CDR2 FQNNGV. V was clipped by 6 bases and J by 4 bases, with 7 bases between them. This sample also belongs to another study, concerning human thymus T cells. According to that study: Donors were healthy Finnish babies undergoing corrective operations for congenital heart defects. Thymus tissue for the work was resected from patients undergoing corrective heart surgery. V and J gene usage appeared biased in thymic and blood repertoires.

This sequence joins TRBV11-2 and TRBJ2-1; D is unclear. The TCR comes from a girl under three years old with a congenital heart defect. Sequencing was performed on thymocytes. The CDR3 region has the DNA TGTGCCAGCAGGAGCCATTACAATGAGCAGTTCTTC. It codes for CASRSHYNEQFF. The full variable domain, rest sourced from reference TRBV11-2 and TRBJ2-1, is EAGVAQSPRYKIIEKRQSVAFWCNPISGHATLYWYQQILGQGPKLLIQFQNNGVVDDSQLPKDRFSAERLKGVDSTLKIQPAKLEDSAVYLCASRSHYNEQFFGPGTRLTVL.